This T cell receptor (beta chain) comes out of a study of T-cell memory formation after mild COVID-19. Regarding the study as a whole: Balance between CD4 and CD8 was seen in clones contracting day 15 to 85, and a CD4+ lean was seen in later expanders.

TCRdb re-analysed the 5' RACE reads in MiXCR, keeping a single row per CDR3 protein. This table holds about 470,000 distinct CDR3 sequences, approximately 23% found once. This clonotype was detected a few times. Its cognate antigen is unknown. Germline CDR1 reads MNHEY; CDR2 reads SVGAGI. There are 12 residues in the CDR3. V was shortened by 5 bases and J by 8 bases, with 9 bases between the two germline ends. J is TRBJ2-2 and V is TRBV6-5; D not certain. This receptor was taken from an adult woman who had mild COVID-19 (a few samples of this study predate the infection). Cell type and time point are not known. Source material: PBMCs or a T cell subset sorted from them (not recorded which). The CDR3 is CASSLWKGELFF. DNA for the CDR3: TGTGCCAGCAGTCTCTGGAAGGGGGAGCTGTTTTTT.